This is a list of T cell receptor beta chains from one sample in a study of PD-L1 blockade in urothelial cancer. TCRdb's copy holds only in-frame clones and misses some; the assay was immunoSEQ multiplex PCR. The repertoire holds 95,000 to 100,000 clones, with over 75% as singletons. This material consisted of PBMCs, taken around atezolizumab (anti-PD-L1) treatment. The receptors originated from a man in his sixties with urothelial cancer. Both conserved end residues are part of each CDR3. The D gene is left open where the match is weak. The size entry is marked missing in some rows and otherwise reads once, few, many or a size class.

cdr3_length: 14
v_call: TRBV5-1
d_call: TRBD1
clone_size: -
j_call: TRBJ1-1
cdr3_nt: TGCGCCAGCAGCGAAGACAGGGTACGGACTGAAGCTTTCTTT
cdr3_aa: CASSEDRVRTEAFF

cdr3_length: 14
v_call: TRBV1
d_call: -
clone_size: once
j_call: TRBJ1-1
cdr3_nt: TGCACCAGCACTCGACGGAGTTTGAACACTGAAGCTTTCTTT
cdr3_aa: CTSTRRSLNTEAFF

cdr3_length: 15
v_call: TRBV7-3
d_call: TRBD2
clone_size: -
j_call: TRBJ2-7
cdr3_nt: TGTGCCAGCAGCCCGACTAGCGCCAGCTCCTACGAGCAGTACTTC
cdr3_aa: CASSPTSASSYEQYF

cdr3_length: 15
v_call: TRBV7-8
d_call: TRBD2
clone_size: -
j_call: TRBJ2-5
cdr3_nt: TGTGCCAGCAGCTTATCGACTAGCGGTGCGGAGACCCAGTACTTC
cdr3_aa: CASSLSTSGAETQYF

cdr3_length: 14
v_call: TRBV5-1
d_call: TRBD1
clone_size: -
j_call: TRBJ1-1
cdr3_nt: TGCGCCAGCAGCCCGGGACAGGGCTGGGGTGAAGCTTTCTTT
cdr3_aa: CASSPGQGWGEAFF

cdr3_length: 13
v_call: TRBV6-1
d_call: -
clone_size: once
j_call: TRBJ1-3
cdr3_nt: TGTGCCAGCAGACAGGGATTTGGAAACACCATATATTTT
cdr3_aa: CASRQGFGNTIYF

cdr3_length: 13
v_call: TRBV27
d_call: -
clone_size: -
j_call: TRBJ1-5
cdr3_nt: TGTGCCAGCCGCCGCGGATCCAATCAGCCCCAGCATTTT
cdr3_aa: CASRRGSNQPQHF

cdr3_length: 14
v_call: TRBV18
d_call: -
clone_size: -
j_call: TRBJ2-5
cdr3_nt: TGTGCCAGCTCACCACCCGGCAGGGCAGAGACCCAGTACTTC
cdr3_aa: CASSPPGRAETQYF

cdr3_length: 14
v_call: TRBV18
d_call: TRBD1
clone_size: once
j_call: TRBJ2-7
cdr3_nt: TGTGCCAGCTCACTTCCCGGGACAGCCTACGAGCAGTACTTC
cdr3_aa: CASSLPGTAYEQYF

cdr3_length: 13
v_call: TRBV19
d_call: -
clone_size: many
j_call: TRBJ1-2
cdr3_nt: TGTGCCAGTAGGGAAAGCGCGGACTATGGCTACACCTTC
cdr3_aa: CASRESADYGYTF

cdr3_length: 17
v_call: TRBV5-6
d_call: -
clone_size: -
j_call: TRBJ1-4
cdr3_nt: TGTGCCAGCAGCTTTTATGCGCCGATTGCAACTAATGAAAAACTGTTTTTT
cdr3_aa: CASSFYAPIATNEKLFF

cdr3_length: 16
v_call: TRBV9
d_call: TRBD1
clone_size: once
j_call: TRBJ2-3
cdr3_nt: TGTGCCAGCAGCGCGGGGACAGCGGCTTTCTCGGATACGCAGTATTTT
cdr3_aa: CASSAGTAAFSDTQYF

cdr3_length: 20
v_call: TRBV28
d_call: TRBD1
clone_size: -
j_call: TRBJ2-6
cdr3_nt: TGTGCCAGCAGTCAGAGAGGGGGCAGGGGGCACCTGGTCGGGGCCAACGTCCTGACTTTC
cdr3_aa: CASSQRGGRGHLVGANVLTF

cdr3_length: 13
v_call: TRBV27
d_call: TRBD1
clone_size: -
j_call: TRBJ1-2
cdr3_nt: TGTGCCAGCACTGTCTGGGACAGAGATGGCTACACCTTC
cdr3_aa: CASTVWDRDGYTF

cdr3_length: 15
v_call: TRBV6-5
d_call: -
clone_size: -
j_call: TRBJ1-2
cdr3_nt: TGTGCCAGCAGTTACTCCCCCGGTGGGACACGGGGCTACACCTTC
cdr3_aa: CASSYSPGGTRGYTF

cdr3_length: 13
v_call: TRBV5-1
d_call: -
clone_size: -
j_call: TRBJ1-2
cdr3_nt: TGCGCCAGCAGCCCGACAGATAACTATGGCTACACCTTC
cdr3_aa: CASSPTDNYGYTF

cdr3_length: 14
v_call: TRBV5-1
d_call: TRBD2
clone_size: once
j_call: TRBJ2-3
cdr3_nt: TGCGCCAGCACGGGGGGGTTATACACAGATACGCAGTATTTT
cdr3_aa: CASTGGLYTDTQYF

cdr3_length: 17
v_call: TRBV28
d_call: TRBD1
clone_size: -
j_call: TRBJ1-5
cdr3_nt: TGTGCCAGCAACCAGCCGGGACAGCTAAGGGGCAATCAGCCCCAGCATTTT
cdr3_aa: CASNQPGQLRGNQPQHF

cdr3_length: 14
v_call: TRBV30
d_call: -
clone_size: -
j_call: TRBJ1-5
cdr3_nt: TGTGCCTGGAGTGTGGGGCAGGGAGGCCAGCCCCAGCATTTT
cdr3_aa: CAWSVGQGGQPQHF

cdr3_length: 17
v_call: TRBV5-1
d_call: TRBD2
clone_size: -
j_call: TRBJ2-7
cdr3_nt: TGCGCCAGCAGCTGGGGACTAGCGGGGCCCAGCTCCTACGAGCAGTACTTC
cdr3_aa: CASSWGLAGPSSYEQYF

cdr3_length: 13
v_call: TRBV6-1
d_call: -
clone_size: -
j_call: TRBJ1-5
cdr3_nt: TGTGCCAGCCGCGGGCCAATCAATCAGCCCCAGCATTTT
cdr3_aa: CASRGPINQPQHF

cdr3_length: 15
v_call: TRBV5-1
d_call: -
clone_size: few
j_call: TRBJ2-5
cdr3_nt: TGCGCCAGCAGCTTGCAAGGCTCCGGGGGAGAGACCCAGTACTTC
cdr3_aa: CASSLQGSGGETQYF

cdr3_length: 12
v_call: TRBV7-2
d_call: -
clone_size: many
j_call: TRBJ2-7
cdr3_nt: TGTGCCAGCAGCTATAACTCCTACGAGCAGTACTTC
cdr3_aa: CASSYNSYEQYF

cdr3_length: 15
v_call: TRBV19
d_call: -
clone_size: -
j_call: TRBJ1-2
cdr3_nt: TGTGCCAGTAGGCAGCGCCGTATTTCTAACTATGGCTACACCTTC
cdr3_aa: CASRQRRISNYGYTF

cdr3_length: 15
v_call: TRBV18
d_call: TRBD1
clone_size: -
j_call: TRBJ1-2
cdr3_nt: TGTGCCAGCTCAGAGGGTTGGGACAGGGTCTATGGCTACACCTTC
cdr3_aa: CASSEGWDRVYGYTF

cdr3_length: 15
v_call: TRBV18
d_call: TRBD1
clone_size: -
j_call: TRBJ1-5
cdr3_nt: TGTGCCAGCTCACCCCGGGACAGGGAAGATCAGCCCCAGCATTTT
cdr3_aa: CASSPRDREDQPQHF

cdr3_length: 17
v_call: TRBV5-4
d_call: TRBD2
clone_size: -
j_call: TRBJ2-1
cdr3_nt: TGTGCCAGCAGCTTGGGTATAGCGGGGCCCTTCCCTGGGGAGCAGTTCTTC
cdr3_aa: CASSLGIAGPFPGEQFF

cdr3_length: 16
v_call: TRBV7-9
d_call: TRBD2
clone_size: -
j_call: TRBJ2-3
cdr3_nt: TGTGCCAGCAGCTTACTAGCGGGGGGGAGCACAGATACGCAGTATTTT
cdr3_aa: CASSLLAGGSTDTQYF

cdr3_length: 17
v_call: TRBV15
d_call: TRBD1
clone_size: -
j_call: TRBJ2-5
cdr3_nt: TGTGCCACCAGCAGAGGGCAGGGGGCCCGTACCTCTGAGACCCAGTACTTC
cdr3_aa: CATSRGQGARTSETQYF

cdr3_length: 16
v_call: TRBV9
d_call: -
clone_size: -
j_call: TRBJ2-5
cdr3_nt: TGTGCCAGCAGCGTAGTATCAGTCCCCCCACAAGAGACCCAGTACTTC
cdr3_aa: CASSVVSVPPQETQYF

cdr3_length: 13
v_call: TRBV27
d_call: -
clone_size: once
j_call: TRBJ1-2
cdr3_nt: TGTGCCAGCAGTTCAACAGGGAACTATGGCTACACCTTC
cdr3_aa: CASSSTGNYGYTF

cdr3_length: 17
v_call: TRBV5-1
d_call: -
clone_size: -
j_call: TRBJ2-1
cdr3_nt: TGCGCCAGCAGCCCACCCCCTAGCGAGAGCTCCTACAATGAGCAGTTCTTC
cdr3_aa: CASSPPPSESSYNEQFF

cdr3_length: 13
v_call: TRBV28
d_call: TRBD1
clone_size: -
j_call: TRBJ2-2
cdr3_nt: TGTGCCACTGGGACAGGGGTGTCCGGGGAGCTGTTTTTT
cdr3_aa: CATGTGVSGELFF

cdr3_length: 21
v_call: TRBV7-8
d_call: -
clone_size: once
j_call: TRBJ2-6
cdr3_nt: TGTGCCAGCAGCTTTTTAAGACAGGTCCCGGGTTGGGCCTCTGGGGCCAACGTCCTGACTTTC
cdr3_aa: CASSFLRQVPGWASGANVLTF

cdr3_length: 15
v_call: TRBV29-1
d_call: -
clone_size: -
j_call: TRBJ2-3
cdr3_nt: TGCAGCGTTCTCCTTCTCGGCGGAAGCACAGATACGCAGTATTTT
cdr3_aa: CSVLLLGGSTDTQYF

cdr3_length: 17
v_call: TRBV7-8
d_call: -
clone_size: -
j_call: TRBJ2-3
cdr3_nt: TGTGCCAGCAGCTTAGCGACTTTCACGGGTAGCACAGATACGCAGTATTTT
cdr3_aa: CASSLATFTGSTDTQYF

cdr3_length: 13
v_call: TRBV6-5
d_call: -
clone_size: -
j_call: TRBJ1-2
cdr3_nt: TGTGCCAGCAAGGACACAACAAACTATGGCTACACCTTC
cdr3_aa: CASKDTTNYGYTF

cdr3_length: 13
v_call: TRBV6-6
d_call: -
clone_size: -
j_call: TRBJ1-4
cdr3_nt: TGTGCCAGCAGTTCTCACAGGGATGAAAAACTGTTTTTT
cdr3_aa: CASSSHRDEKLFF

cdr3_length: 20
v_call: TRBV28
d_call: -
clone_size: -
j_call: TRBJ1-6
cdr3_nt: TGTGCCAGCAGTTTATATAGGACAGACAAAGGTAGCTCCTATAATTCACCCCTCCACTTT
cdr3_aa: CASSLYRTDKGSSYNSPLHF

cdr3_length: 14
v_call: TRBV5-1
d_call: TRBD1
clone_size: -
j_call: TRBJ1-1
cdr3_nt: TGCGCCAGCAGCTTACAGGGGGGGTACACTGAAGCTTTCTTT
cdr3_aa: CASSLQGGYTEAFF

cdr3_length: 13
v_call: TRBV9
d_call: -
clone_size: -
j_call: TRBJ1-2
cdr3_nt: TGTGCCAGCAGCGTCCCGGGGAACTATGGCTACACCTTC
cdr3_aa: CASSVPGNYGYTF

cdr3_length: 15
v_call: TRBV7-7
d_call: TRBD2
clone_size: few
j_call: TRBJ2-5
cdr3_nt: TGTGCTAGCAGCACAGGACTAGCGGGAGAAGAGACCCAGTACTTC
cdr3_aa: CASSTGLAGEETQYF

cdr3_length: 14
v_call: TRBV5-4
d_call: -
clone_size: -
j_call: TRBJ2-3
cdr3_nt: TGTGCCAGCAGCTTTGGAGGGGGGGCAGATACGCAGTATTTT
cdr3_aa: CASSFGGGADTQYF

cdr3_length: 14
v_call: TRBV6-5
d_call: -
clone_size: -
j_call: TRBJ2-2
cdr3_nt: TGTGCCAGCCGCCTTGGGGCGGTCACCGGGGAGCTGTTTTTT
cdr3_aa: CASRLGAVTGELFF

cdr3_length: 17
v_call: TRBV11-1
d_call: TRBD1
clone_size: -
j_call: TRBJ2-5
cdr3_nt: TGTGCCAGCAGCTTAGGTGTTGGCCAGGGGGCGAGAGAGACCCAGTACTTC
cdr3_aa: CASSLGVGQGARETQYF

cdr3_length: 13
v_call: TRBV6-1
d_call: -
clone_size: -
j_call: TRBJ1-1
cdr3_nt: TGTGCCAGCAGTGTGACAGAGAACACTGAAGCTTTCTTT
cdr3_aa: CASSVTENTEAFF

cdr3_length: 15
v_call: TRBV6-1
d_call: TRBD2
clone_size: -
j_call: TRBJ2-3
cdr3_nt: TGTGCCAGCAGTCAAGCGGGAGCTGAGGCAGATACGCAGTATTTT
cdr3_aa: CASSQAGAEADTQYF

cdr3_length: 13
v_call: TRBV15
d_call: -
clone_size: -
j_call: TRBJ2-7
cdr3_nt: TGTGCCACCAGCAGACCCGGGACATACGAGCAGTACTTC
cdr3_aa: CATSRPGTYEQYF

cdr3_length: 16
v_call: TRBV19
d_call: -
clone_size: -
j_call: TRBJ2-5
cdr3_nt: TGTGCCAGTAGTATGGGTGCAGGGAAGGTAGGAGAGACCCAGTACTTC
cdr3_aa: CASSMGAGKVGETQYF

cdr3_length: 14
v_call: TRBV28
d_call: TRBD1
clone_size: -
j_call: TRBJ1-5
cdr3_nt: TGTGCCAGCCATGGACAGGGTCGCAATCAGCCCCAGCATTTT
cdr3_aa: CASHGQGRNQPQHF

cdr3_length: 13
v_call: TRBV5-1
d_call: -
clone_size: -
j_call: TRBJ1-1
cdr3_nt: TGCGCCAGCAGCTTGGCAGGTCTGACTGAAGCTTTCTTT
cdr3_aa: CASSLAGLTEAFF

cdr3_length: 14
v_call: TRBV5-1
d_call: -
clone_size: -
j_call: TRBJ2-5
cdr3_nt: TGCGCCAGCACGGATAACGGGGGTGGAGAGACCCAGTACTTC
cdr3_aa: CASTDNGGGETQYF

cdr3_length: 15
v_call: TRBV7-9
d_call: TRBD1
clone_size: -
j_call: TRBJ2-5
cdr3_nt: TGTGCCAGCAGCTCTAAGACAGGGTACCAAGAGACCCAGTACTTC
cdr3_aa: CASSSKTGYQETQYF